Listed here is a single T cell receptor beta chain. The ends were cut back, 3 bases at V and 6 bases at J, with 11 bases in the middle. Germline CDR1 DFQATT, CDR2 SNEGSKA (reference sequence). The CDR3 consists of 13 residues. The data derive from a study of T cells in Graves' hyperthyroidism and ophthalmopathy. Orbital computed tomography and thyroid ultrasound, together with serum TRAb and thyroxine and clinical symptoms, were used for diagnoses. The TCR beta CDR3 regions underwent amplification using RNA transcripts as the source. The HTBI primer set was used in a first-round RT-PCR of the TCR CDR3. TCRdb redid the calling of the multiplex PCR reads with MiXCR, one entry per CDR3 protein. The data contain hundreds of thousands of distinct CDR3 sequences, approximately 15% of them singletons.

The clonotype was recovered from a middle-aged woman with Graves' ophthalmopathy. The gene calls are TRBV20-1 and TRBJ2-2; D is unclear. The sequencing sample was made of blood. The CDR3 loop reads CSASSLAPGELFF. Here the CDR3 DNA reads TGCAGTGCTAGTAGTTTGGCGCCCGGGGAGCTGTTTTTT.